Listed below are T cell receptor beta chains from one sample, sequenced in a study of T cells after yellow fever vaccination. TCRdb reprocessed the 5' RACE reads with MiXCR, giving one entry per CDR3 protein. The repertoire holds approximately 510,000 distinct CDR3 sequences, with 20% to 25% as singletons. Sequenced here: PBMCs, sampled around 3 weeks after the first yellow fever vaccination. The receptor set was obtained from a man younger than 30 who received the YFV17D yellow fever vaccine. Both conserved end residues are part of each CDR3. A D gene is named only where the DNA matches it firmly. A row's size may be missing; if present it is once, few, many or a size class.

>TRBJ2-1|.|TRBV4-3|few
TGCGCCAGCAGCCAAGAACAAACTACTTACAATGAGCAGTTCTTC
CASSQEQTTYNEQFF
>TRBJ2-3|TRBD2|TRBV2|.
TGTGCCAGCAGTCCATCGCGGGGGGCTACGCAGTATTTT
CASSPSRGATQYF
>TRBJ2-3|.|TRBV6-1|few
TGTGCCAGCAGGGGACGGGGGGCCGCAGATACGCAGTATTTT
CASRGRGAADTQYF
>TRBJ2-3|.|TRBV3-1|.
TGTGCCAGCAGCCTCCAGACAGGTTCAGATACGCAGTATTTT
CASSLQTGSDTQYF
>TRBJ2-3|.|TRBV7-2|.
TGTGCCAGCAGCTTAGGACCCCAACGCACAGATACGCAGTATTTT
CASSLGPQRTDTQYF
>TRBJ2-1|TRBD2|TRBV6-5|.
TGTGCCAGCAGTTACTCGGCGGGGGGGCCGAATGAGCAGTTCTTC
CASSYSAGGPNEQFF
>TRBJ2-1|TRBD1|TRBV6-1|.
TGTGCCAGCTCTCCGGGACAGAACCACAATGAGCAGTTCTTC
CASSPGQNHNEQFF
>TRBJ2-3|TRBD1|TRBV9|.
TGTGCCAGCAGCGTAGACTTTTGGCGGGACAGGGGTGTCGATACGCAGTATTTT
CASSVDFWRDRGVDTQYF
>TRBJ1-2|.|TRBV2|many
TGTGCCAGCAGTGAAGCCCCAGCTAACTATGGCTACACCTTC
CASSEAPANYGYTF
>TRBJ1-2|.|TRBV28|.
TGTGCCAGCAGTTCCCCGGGCCTACAGGGTGGCTACACCTTC
CASSSPGLQGGYTF
>TRBJ1-6|TRBD1|TRBV4-2|few
TGTGCCAGCAGCCGTAAGGCCGGGACAGATAATTCACCCCTCCACTTT
CASSRKAGTDNSPLHF
>TRBJ2-1|.|TRBV20-1|.
TGCAGTGCCCAGTGGGTCAATGAGCAGTTCTTC
CSAQWVNEQFF
>TRBJ2-7|.|TRBV5-6|few
TGTGCCAGCAGCGCAAGGCCGGACGGCTACTCCCTAGGCGAGCAGTACTTC
CASSARPDGYSLGEQYF
>TRBJ2-1|.|TRBV1|few
TGCACCAGCAGCCAAGATTGGGCCCCGAGGAAGCGGGGGACCAATGAGCAGTTCTTC
CTSSQDWAPRKRGTNEQFF
>TRBJ2-5|TRBD1|TRBV10-3|.
TGTGCCATCGGGGGACAGCAAGAGACCCAGTACTTC
CAIGGQQETQYF
>TRBJ2-7|.|TRBV6-1|few
TGTGCCAGCAGCTCCTTCGGGAATTTGAAGGGCGGCTACGAGCAGTACTTC
CASSSFGNLKGGYEQYF
>TRBJ1-1|.|TRBV5-6|few
TGTGCCAGCAGCTTCCGGGGGGTAATGAACACTGAAGCTTTCTTT
CASSFRGVMNTEAFF
>TRBJ2-5|TRBD1|TRBV5-1|many
TGCGCCAGCAGCTTTACAGGGGACGTCCAAGAGACCCAGTACTTC
CASSFTGDVQETQYF
>TRBJ2-3|TRBD1|TRBV15|.
TGTGCCACCAGCGGACACCGGGACAGGGCCATAGATACGCAGTATTTT
CATSGHRDRAIDTQYF